The T cell receptor beta chain described here comes from a study of CD8 T cells in ankylosing spondylitis. In making TCR beta libraries, quantitative 5'-RACE with molecular barcodes was used. TCRdb redid the calling of the 5' RACE reads with MiXCR, one entry per CDR3 protein. The table shows about 130,000 distinct CDR3 sequences, with more than 5.5% occurring only once. Study-level points and caveats: A number of the motif variants had already been described in reactive arthritis synovial fluid and blood. The study looked at matched synovial fluid samples from ankylosing spondylitis patients. Disease-linked clones were reported to be significantly enriched there. A TCR beta motif of under 10 highly homologous variants seemed to mark ankylosing spondylitis blood.

In the case of this clonotype: Its antigen is unknown.

This receptor was obtained from a female donor with ankylosing spondylitis or in good health (not recorded which). Sequenced: blood, either unsorted or a sorted T cell fraction (not recorded which).

The CDR3, as DNA: TGTGCCAGCGCGGGACCCACGGTGCTCAGCTCCTACAATGAGCAGTTCTTC. Protein: CASAGPTVLSSYNEQFF. The V call is TRBV21-1, the J call TRBJ2-1; the D call in the table, TRBD1, was not verified against the DNA. TRBV21-1 is a pseudogene. CDR3 length equals 17 residues.